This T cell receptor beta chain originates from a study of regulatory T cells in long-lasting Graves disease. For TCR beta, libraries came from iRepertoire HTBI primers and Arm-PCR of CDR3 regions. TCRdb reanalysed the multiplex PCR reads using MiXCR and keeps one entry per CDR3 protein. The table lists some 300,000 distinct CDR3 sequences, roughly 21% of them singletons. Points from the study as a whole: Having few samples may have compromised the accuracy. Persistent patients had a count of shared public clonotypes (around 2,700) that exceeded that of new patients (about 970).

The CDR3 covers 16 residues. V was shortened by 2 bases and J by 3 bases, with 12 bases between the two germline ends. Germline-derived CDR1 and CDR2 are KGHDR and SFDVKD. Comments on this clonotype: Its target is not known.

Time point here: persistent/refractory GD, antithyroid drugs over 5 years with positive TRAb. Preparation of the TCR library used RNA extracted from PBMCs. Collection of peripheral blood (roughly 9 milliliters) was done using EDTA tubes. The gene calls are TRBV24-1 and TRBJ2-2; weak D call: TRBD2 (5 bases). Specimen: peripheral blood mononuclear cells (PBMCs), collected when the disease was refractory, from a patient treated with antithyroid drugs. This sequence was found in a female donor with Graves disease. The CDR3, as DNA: TGTGCCACCAGTGATTCGGAGGCAGTGTACACCGGGGAGCTGTTTTTT. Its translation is CATSDSEAVYTGELFF.